A single T cell receptor (beta chain) is shown here with its context. With only one base between it and a far larger clone, this is likely a read error. Documented time point: persistent/refractory GD, antithyroid drugs over 5 years with positive TRAb. With RNA extracted from PBMCs as input, the TCR library was made. This sample stems from a study of regulatory T cells in long-lasting Graves disease. This CDR3 is 14 amino acids long. CDR1 is MNHEY and CDR2 is SVGEGT in the germline V gene. V gave up 6 bases and J gave up 1 base, with 9 bases separating them. Sequencing libraries for TCR beta were prepared with iRepertoire HTBI primers and Arm-PCR of CDR3 regions. One entry per CDR3 protein, called by TCRdb with MiXCR from the multiplex PCR reads. The table includes 300,000 or so distinct CDR3 sequences, around 20% detected once.

The clonotype originates from a female donor with Graves disease. This chain uses TRBV6-2 or TRBV6-3 with TRBJ2-2; D perhaps matches TRBD2 (5 bases). The sample was peripheral blood mononuclear cells (PBMCs), taken when the disease was refractory, from a patient treated with antithyroid drugs. CDR3 DNA: TGTGCCAGCAGGGGGAGAAGGAACACCGGGGAGCTGTTTTTT. Its protein is CASRGRRNTGELFF.